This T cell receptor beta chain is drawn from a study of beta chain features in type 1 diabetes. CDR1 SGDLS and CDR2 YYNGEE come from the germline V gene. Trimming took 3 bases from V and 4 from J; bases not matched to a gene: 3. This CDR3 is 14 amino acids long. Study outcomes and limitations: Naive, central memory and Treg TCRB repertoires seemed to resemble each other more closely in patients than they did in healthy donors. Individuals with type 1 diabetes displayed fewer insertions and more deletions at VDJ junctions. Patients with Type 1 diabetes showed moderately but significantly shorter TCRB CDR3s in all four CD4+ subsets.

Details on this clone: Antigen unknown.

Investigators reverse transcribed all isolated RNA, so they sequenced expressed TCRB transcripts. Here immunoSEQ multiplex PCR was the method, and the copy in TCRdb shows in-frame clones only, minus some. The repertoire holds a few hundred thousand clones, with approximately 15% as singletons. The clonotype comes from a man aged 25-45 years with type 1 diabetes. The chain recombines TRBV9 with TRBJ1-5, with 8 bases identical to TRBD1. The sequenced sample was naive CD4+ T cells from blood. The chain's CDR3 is CASSAQGGNQPQHF. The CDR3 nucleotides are TGTGCCAGCAGCGCACAGGGGGGAAATCAGCCCCAGCATTTT. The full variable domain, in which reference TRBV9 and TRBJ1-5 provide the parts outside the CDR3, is DSGVTQTPKHLITATGQRVTLRCSPRSGDLSVYWYQQSLDQGLQFLIQYYNGEERAKGNILERFSAQQFPDLHSELNLSSLELGDSALYFCASSAQGGNQPQHFGDGTRLSIL.